The clone carrying this T cell receptor (beta chain) was seen a few times. Its target is unknown. This sample stems from a study of beta chain features in type 1 diabetes. Study observations and caveats: In all four CD4+ subsets, TCRB CDR3 length was significantly, moderately reduced in type 1 diabetes. Naive, central memory and Treg TCRB repertoires seemed to resemble each other more closely in patients than they did in healthy donors.

The CDR3 covers 16 residues. Looked up from germline, CDR1 is LGHNA and CDR2 is YSLEER. The V segment lost 0 bases and the J segment 9 bases; nucleotides outside the gene matches: 7. Expressed TCRB transcripts were sequenced because the entire RNA isolate underwent reverse transcription. Some clones are missing from TCRdb's copy, which holds only in-frame ones; the method was immunoSEQ multiplex PCR. The sample holds around 250,000 clones, approximately 15% seen once. Each donor gave one heparinised blood draw averaging around 120 mL. Central memory, naive, regulatory and stem cell-like memory CD4+ cells were sorted by CD45RO/CCR7/CD25/CD127/CD95/CD27.

Sequences were obtained from naive CD4+ T cells from blood. This sequence originates from a man aged 25 to 45 with type 1 diabetes. The chain uses TRBV4-3 and TRBJ2-1, with 11 bases matching TRBD2. The CDR3 here is CASSQDETSGAGEQFF. The CDR3, as DNA: TGCGCCAGCAGCCAAGATGAGACTAGCGGGGCCGGTGAGCAGTTCTTC.